The clone carrying this T cell receptor beta chain showed up just a few times. The germline V gene encodes CDR1 MNHEY and CDR2 SMNVEV (reference sequence). Trimming removed 5 bases at V and 0 bases at J, with 15 bases between. The CDR3 totals 16 residues. These data originate in a study of T cell repertoires in cytomegalovirus infection. TCRdb recomputed calls from the reads with MiXCR, one row per CDR3 protein. The sample includes 450,000 to 550,000 distinct CDR3 sequences, 16% seen only once; the top ten take approximately 24%. Source material: CD8+ T cells from PBMCs. The chain uses TRBV27 and TRBJ2-3, with D maybe TRBD2 (5 bases). The TCR sequence derives from a human donor in good health (CMV status not recorded). Some clones in this sample may be carry-over from other donors' samples. CDR3 residues: CASSTDYFSSTDTQYF. The DNA of the CDR3 is TGTGCCAGCAGTACCGACTACTTTTCTAGCACAGATACGCAGTATTTT.